The following is a T cell receptor (beta chain) sequence with its context. Its target is unknown. Per germline, CDR1 LGHDT and CDR2 YNNKEL (reference sequence). This CDR3 is built from 18 residues. Trimming took off 4 bases at V and 2 bases at J, with 23 bases between the two ends. Repertoires were generated with immunoSEQ multiplex PCR, while TCRdb's copy carries only in-frame clones and drops some. The sample lists 19,000 or so clones; over 80% were seen once. The data are from a study of EBV T-cell therapy then PD-1 blockade in nasopharyngeal carcinoma. Specified treatment: AdE1-LMPpoly-expanded autologous EBV-specific T-cell therapy followed by anti-PD-1 nivolumab.

The clonotype was recovered from a man aged 35 to 55 with nasopharyngeal carcinoma. The sequenced sample was CD8+ T cells from blood, obtained at day 0 from a patient whose treatment included autologous EBV-specific T cells and nivolumab. The gene calls are TRBV3-1 (or the pseudogene TRBV3-2) and TRBJ1-2; D gene uncertain. CDR3 sequence reads: CASSLRRISGSLNYGYTF. As DNA, the CDR3 is TGTGCCAGCAGCCTAAGAAGGATATCAGGTAGCTTGAACTATGGCTACACCTTC.